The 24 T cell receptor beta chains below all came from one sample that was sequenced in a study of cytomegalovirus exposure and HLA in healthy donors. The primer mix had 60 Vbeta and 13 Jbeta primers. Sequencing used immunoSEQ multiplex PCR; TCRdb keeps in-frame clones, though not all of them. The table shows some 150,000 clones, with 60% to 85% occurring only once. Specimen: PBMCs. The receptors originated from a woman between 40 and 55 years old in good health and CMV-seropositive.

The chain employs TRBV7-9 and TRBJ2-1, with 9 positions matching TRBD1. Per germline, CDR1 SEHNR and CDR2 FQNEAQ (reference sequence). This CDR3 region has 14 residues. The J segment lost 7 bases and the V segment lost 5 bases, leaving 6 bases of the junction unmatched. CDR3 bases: TGTGCCAGCAGCCAGACAGGGGGTGCGAATGAGCAGTTCTTC. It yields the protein CASSQTGGANEQFF. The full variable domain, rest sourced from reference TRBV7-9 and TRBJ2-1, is DTGVSQNPRHKITKRGQNVTFRCDPISEHNRLYWYRQTLGQGPEFLTYFQNEAQLEKSRLLSDRFSAERPKGSFSTLEIQRTEQGDSAMYLCASSQTGGANEQFFGPGTRLTVL.

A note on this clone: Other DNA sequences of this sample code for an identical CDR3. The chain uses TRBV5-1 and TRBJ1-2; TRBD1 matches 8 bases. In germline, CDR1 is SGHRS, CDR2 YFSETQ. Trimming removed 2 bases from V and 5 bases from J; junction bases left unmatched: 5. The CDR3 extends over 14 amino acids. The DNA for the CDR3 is TGCGCCAGCAGCTTTGGGCAGGGGGCTTATGGCTACACCTTC. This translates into CASSFGQGAYGYTF.

This chain's CDR3 is CASRTGNQPQHF. CDR3 bases: TGTGCCAGCAGGACAGGCAATCAGCCCCAGCATTTT. The rearrangement joins TRBV6-6 to TRBJ1-5; D is possibly TRBD1 (5 bases). V gave up 6 bases and J gave up 2 bases, with 5 bases separating them. This CDR3 is built from 12 residues. From germline, CDR1 is MNHNY and CDR2 SVGAGI (reference sequence).

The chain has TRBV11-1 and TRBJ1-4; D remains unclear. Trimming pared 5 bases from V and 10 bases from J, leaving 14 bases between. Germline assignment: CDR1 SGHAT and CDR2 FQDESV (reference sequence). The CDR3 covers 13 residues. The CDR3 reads CASSEDIGGKLFF. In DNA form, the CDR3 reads TGTGCCAGCAGCGAGGATATAGGTGGAAAACTGTTTTTT. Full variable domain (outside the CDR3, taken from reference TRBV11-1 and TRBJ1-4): EAEVAQSPRYKITEKSQAVAFWCDPISGHATLYWYRQILGQGPELLVQFQDESVVDDSQLPKDRFSAERLKGVDSTLKIQPAELGDSAMYLCASSEDIGGKLFFGSGTQLSVL.

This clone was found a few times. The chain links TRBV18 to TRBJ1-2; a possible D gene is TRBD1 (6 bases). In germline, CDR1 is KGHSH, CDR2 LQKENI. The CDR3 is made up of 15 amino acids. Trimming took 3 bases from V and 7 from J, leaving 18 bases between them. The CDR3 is CASSPRKGDPLGYTF. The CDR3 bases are TGTGCCAGCTCACCTCGTAAGGGGGACCCCCTTGGCTACACCTTC.

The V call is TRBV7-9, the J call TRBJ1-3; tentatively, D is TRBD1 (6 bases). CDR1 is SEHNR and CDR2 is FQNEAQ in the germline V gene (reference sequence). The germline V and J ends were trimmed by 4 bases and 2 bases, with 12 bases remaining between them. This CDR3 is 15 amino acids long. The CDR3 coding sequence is TGTGCCAGCAGCTCGGATAGGGGGACTGGAAACACCATATATTTT. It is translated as CASSSDRGTGNTIYF.

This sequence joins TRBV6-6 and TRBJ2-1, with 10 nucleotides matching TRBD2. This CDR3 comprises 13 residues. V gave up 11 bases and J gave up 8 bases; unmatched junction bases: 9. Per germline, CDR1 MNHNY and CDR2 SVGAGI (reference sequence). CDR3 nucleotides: TGTGCCGCACAAAGCGGGGGGGCTGATGAGCAGTTCTTC. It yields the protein CAAQSGGADEQFF.

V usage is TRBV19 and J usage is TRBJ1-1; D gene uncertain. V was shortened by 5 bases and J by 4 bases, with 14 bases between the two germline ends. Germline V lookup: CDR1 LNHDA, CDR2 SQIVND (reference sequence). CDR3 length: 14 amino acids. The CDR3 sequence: CASSYRSLRTEAFF. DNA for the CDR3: TGTGCCAGTAGTTACCGAAGCCTCCGCACTGAAGCTTTCTTT.

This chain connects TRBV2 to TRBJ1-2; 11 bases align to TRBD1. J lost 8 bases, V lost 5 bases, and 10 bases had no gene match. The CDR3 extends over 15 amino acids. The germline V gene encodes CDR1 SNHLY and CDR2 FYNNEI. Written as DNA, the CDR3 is TGTGCCAGCAGTCGGGGACAGGGGGACGGCAGGGGCTACACCTTC. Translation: CASSRGQGDGRGYTF. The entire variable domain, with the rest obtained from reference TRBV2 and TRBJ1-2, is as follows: EPEVTQTPSHQVTQMGQEVILRCVPISNHLYFYWYRQILGQKVEFLVSFYNNEISEKSEIFDDQFSVERPDGSNFTLKIRSTKLEDSAMYFCASSRGQGDGRGYTFGSGTRLTVV.

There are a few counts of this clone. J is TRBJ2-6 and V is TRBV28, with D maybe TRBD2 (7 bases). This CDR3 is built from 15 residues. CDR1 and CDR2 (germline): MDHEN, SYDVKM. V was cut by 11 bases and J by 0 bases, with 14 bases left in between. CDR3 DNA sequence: TGTGCCGGGAGGGGGGGATCCTCTGGGGCCAACGTCCTGACTTTC. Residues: CAGRGGSSGANVLTF.

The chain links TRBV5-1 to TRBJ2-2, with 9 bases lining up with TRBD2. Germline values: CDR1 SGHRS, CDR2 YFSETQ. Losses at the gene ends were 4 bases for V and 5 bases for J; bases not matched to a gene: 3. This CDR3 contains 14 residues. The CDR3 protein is CASSGGGATGELFF. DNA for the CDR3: TGCGCCAGCAGCGGCGGGGGGGCAACCGGGGAGCTGTTTTTT.

The CDR3 DNA is TGTGCCAGCAGCTTGTTCGGGGGGGTAGGCGAGACCCAGTACTTC. Encoded protein: CASSLFGGVGETQYF. This sequence joins TRBV5-5 and TRBJ2-5, with 8 bases lining up with TRBD2. The V segment lost 1 base and the J segment 5 bases; nucleotides outside the gene matches: 7. Germline-derived CDR1 and CDR2 are SGHKS and YYEKEE (reference sequence). CDR3 length: 15 amino acids.

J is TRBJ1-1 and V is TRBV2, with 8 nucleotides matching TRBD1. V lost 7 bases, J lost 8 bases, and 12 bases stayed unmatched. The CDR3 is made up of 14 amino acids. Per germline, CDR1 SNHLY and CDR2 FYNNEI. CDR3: CASKGTGGFVEAFF. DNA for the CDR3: TGTGCCAGCAAAGGGACAGGTGGTTTCGTCGAAGCTTTCTTT.

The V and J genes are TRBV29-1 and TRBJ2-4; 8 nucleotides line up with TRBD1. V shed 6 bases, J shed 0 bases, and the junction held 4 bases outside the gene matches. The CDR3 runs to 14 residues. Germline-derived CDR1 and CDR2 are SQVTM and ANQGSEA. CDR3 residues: CSVGDRLAKNIQYF. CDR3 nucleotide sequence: TGCAGCGTGGGGGACAGGCTAGCCAAAAACATTCAGTACTTC.

This chain's CDR3 is CASSLSQGFYEQYF. The CDR3 bases are TGCGCCAGCAGCTTGTCTCAGGGATTCTACGAGCAGTACTTC. The chain recombines TRBV5-1 with TRBJ2-7, with D possibly being TRBD1 (5 bases). V lost 1 base and J lost 3, with 11 bases in between. This CDR3 has 14 amino acids. Germline loops: CDR1 SGHRS, CDR2 YFSETQ.

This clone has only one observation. The CDR3 nucleotides are TGTGCCAGCTCACCAAGGACAGGGGGTACTGAGACCCAGTACTTC. It yields the protein CASSPRTGGTETQYF. The rearrangement joins TRBV18 to TRBJ2-5; 10 bases are shared with TRBD1. The CDR3 runs to 15 residues. Germline V gene lookup returns CDR1 KGHSH and CDR2 LQKENI. The V gene end was trimmed by 2 bases and the J gene end by 5 bases; junction bases not matched to a gene: 5. Full variable domain (missing parts from reference TRBV18 and TRBJ2-5): NAGVMQNPRHLVRRRGQEARLRCSPMKGHSHVYWYRQLPEEGLKFMVYLQKENIIDESGMPKERFSAEFPKEGPSILRIQQVVRGDSAAYFCASSPRTGGTETQYFGPGTRLLVL.

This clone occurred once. CDR3 nucleotide sequence: TGTGCCAGCAGGGGGTCAGCGGGCTCCTACGAGCAGTACTTC. Its translation is CASRGSAGSYEQYF. The chain links TRBV6-5 to TRBJ2-7; the D gene is possibly TRBD2 (6 bases). The CDR3 is made up of 14 amino acids. Germline V gene sequence: CDR1 MNHEY, CDR2 SVGAGI. Trimming removed 6 bases from V and 0 bases from J, with 12 bases in between.

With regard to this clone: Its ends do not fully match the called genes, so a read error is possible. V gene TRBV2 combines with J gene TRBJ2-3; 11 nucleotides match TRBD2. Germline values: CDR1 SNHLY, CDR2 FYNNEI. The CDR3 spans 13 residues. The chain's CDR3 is CANSLAGGVTQYF. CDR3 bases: TGTGCCAACAGTCTAGCGGGGGGAGTTACGCAGTATTTT.

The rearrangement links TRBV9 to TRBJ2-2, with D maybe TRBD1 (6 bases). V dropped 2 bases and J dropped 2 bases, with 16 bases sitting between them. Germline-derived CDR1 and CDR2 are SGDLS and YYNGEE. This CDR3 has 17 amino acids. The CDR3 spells CASSVPLDRGNTGELFF. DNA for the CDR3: TGTGCCAGCAGCGTTCCCCTGGACAGAGGTAACACCGGGGAGCTGTTTTTT.

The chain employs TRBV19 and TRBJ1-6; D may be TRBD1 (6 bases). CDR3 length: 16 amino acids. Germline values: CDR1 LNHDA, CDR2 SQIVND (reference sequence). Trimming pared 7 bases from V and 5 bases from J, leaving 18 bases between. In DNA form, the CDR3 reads TGTGCCAGTATGGGGGCGTCGGGGCAGAATAATTCACCCCTCCACTTT. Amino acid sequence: CASMGASGQNNSPLHF.

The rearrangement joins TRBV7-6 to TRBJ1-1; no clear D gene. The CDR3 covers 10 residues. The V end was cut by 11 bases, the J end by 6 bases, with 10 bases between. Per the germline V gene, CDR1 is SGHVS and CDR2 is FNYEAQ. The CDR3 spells CARAPAEAFF. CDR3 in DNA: TGTGCCCGTGCCCCAGCTGAAGCTTTCTTT.

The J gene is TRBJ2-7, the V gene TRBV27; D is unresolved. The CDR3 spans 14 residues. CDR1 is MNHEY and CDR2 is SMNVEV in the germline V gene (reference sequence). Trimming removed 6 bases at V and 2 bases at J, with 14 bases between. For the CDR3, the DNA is TGTGCCAGCAGCCCAACAGAGCCCACCTACGAGCAGTACTTC. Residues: CASSPTEPTYEQYF.

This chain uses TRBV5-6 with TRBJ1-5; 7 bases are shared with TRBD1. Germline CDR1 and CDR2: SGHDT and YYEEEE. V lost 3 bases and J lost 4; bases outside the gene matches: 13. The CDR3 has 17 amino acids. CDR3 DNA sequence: TGTGCCAGCAGCTACAGGACAGGCGGGGATGGAAATCAGCCCCAGCATTTT. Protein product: CASSYRTGGDGNQPQHF. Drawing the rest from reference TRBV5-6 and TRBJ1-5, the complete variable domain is DAGVTQSPTHLIKTRGQQVTLRCSPKSGHDTVSWYQQALGQGPQFIFQYYEEEERQRGNFPDRFSGHQFPNYSSELNVNALLLGDSALYLCASSYRTGGDGNQPQHFGDGTRLSIL.

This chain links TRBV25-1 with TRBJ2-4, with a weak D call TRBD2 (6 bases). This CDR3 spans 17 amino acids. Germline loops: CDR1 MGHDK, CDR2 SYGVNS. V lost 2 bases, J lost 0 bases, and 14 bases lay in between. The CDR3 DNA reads TGTGCCAGCAGTGAACCCACTAGCAGAGTAGCCAAAAACATTCAGTACTTC. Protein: CASSEPTSRVAKNIQYF.